Listed below are T cell receptor beta chains from one sample, sequenced in a study of blood T cell repertoires in COVID-19. Sequencing used immunoSEQ multiplex PCR; TCRdb keeps in-frame clones, though not all of them. Of roughly 280,000 clones in the sample, roughly 89% were seen once. The sequenced sample was peripheral blood. The receptor source for this set is a man between 50 and 59 years old with acute or convalescent COVID-19. Each CDR3 is given with its conserved first and last residue.

J gene,V gene,CDR3 protein
TRBJ1-1,TRBV30,CAWSWLGAETEAFF
TRBJ2-5,TRBV2,CASSERASGGARETQYF
TRBJ1-6,TRBV30,CAWSAIDNSPLHF
TRBJ1-5,TRBV7-8,CASSLAIGYQPQHF
TRBJ1-1,TRBV5-1,CASSSSGTVNTEAFF
TRBJ2-5,TRBV5-1,CASSLSPGGSETQYF
TRBJ2-1,TRBV7-3,CASRRAGKDEQFF
TRBJ2-1,TRBV6-5,CASAVVLRDNEQFF
TRBJ1-2,TRBV7-3,CASSPWGGLDYGYTF
TRBJ1-1,TRBV2,CASRPPGGPEAFF
TRBJ1-5,TRBV2,CASVREAAQPQHF
TRBJ2-2,TRBV5-1,CATRGQPNTGELFF
TRBJ1-1,TRBV13,CASSSRTLNTEAFF
TRBJ2-3,TRBV2,CASSRQGRTDTQYF
TRBJ1-1,TRBV6-6,CASSYGQGTEAFF
TRBJ2-1,TRBV6-1,CASRENPAGGAPYNEQFF
TRBJ1-4,TRBV4-1,CASSQDLGATNEKLFF
TRBJ1-2,TRBV19,CASSAEGAYGYTF
TRBJ2-7,TRBV27,CASRKTGDTYEQYF
TRBJ2-6,TRBV30,CASKSPSGANVLTF
TRBJ1-4,TRBV13,CASSFGQGNEKLFF
TRBJ2-7,TRBV7-3,CASSLGPGEGVEQYF
TRBJ2-1,TRBV6-5,CASSYSGTASYNEQFF
TRBJ1-6,TRBV5-6,CASPRYSPLHF
TRBJ2-7,TRBV12-3/TRBV12-4,CASTDGSYEQYF
TRBJ2-5,TRBV5-1,CASSLRGAQETQYF